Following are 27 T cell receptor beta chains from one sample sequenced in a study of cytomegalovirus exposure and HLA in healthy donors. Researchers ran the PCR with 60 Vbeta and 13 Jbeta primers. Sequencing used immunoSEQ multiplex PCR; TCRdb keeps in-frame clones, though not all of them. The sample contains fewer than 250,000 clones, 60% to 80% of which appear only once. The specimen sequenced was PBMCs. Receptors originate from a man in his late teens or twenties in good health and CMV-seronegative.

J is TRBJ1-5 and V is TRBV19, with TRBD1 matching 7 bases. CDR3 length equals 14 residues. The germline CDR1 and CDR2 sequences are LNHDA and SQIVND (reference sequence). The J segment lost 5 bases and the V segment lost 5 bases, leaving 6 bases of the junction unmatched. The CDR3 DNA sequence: TGTGCCAGTAGTGACGACAGGGAGGATCAGCCCCAGCATTTT. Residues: CASSDDREDQPQHF.

In nucleotides, the CDR3 is TGTGCCTGGAGTGTCGCAGGGGGCAGGAGCAATCAGCCCCAGCATTTT. Protein: CAWSVAGGRSNQPQHF. J is TRBJ1-5 and V is TRBV30; 8 bases agree with TRBD1. There are 16 residues in the CDR3. CDR1 and CDR2 from the germline V gene are GTSNPN and SVGIG (reference sequence). The V segment lost 0 bases and the J segment 1 base; nucleotides outside the gene matches: 5.

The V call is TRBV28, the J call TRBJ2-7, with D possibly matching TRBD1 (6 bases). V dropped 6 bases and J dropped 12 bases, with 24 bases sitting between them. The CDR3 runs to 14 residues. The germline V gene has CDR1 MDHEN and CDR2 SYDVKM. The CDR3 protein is CASSPPDRGARRYF. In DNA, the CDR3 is TGTGCCAGCAGCCCGCCGGACAGAGGCGCACGTCGGTACTTC.

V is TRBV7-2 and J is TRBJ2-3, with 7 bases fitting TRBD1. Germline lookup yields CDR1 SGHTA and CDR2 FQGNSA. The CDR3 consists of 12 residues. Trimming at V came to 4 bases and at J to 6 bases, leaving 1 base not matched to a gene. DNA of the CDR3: TGTGCCAGCAGCTCGGGACAGGATACGCAGTATTTT. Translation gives CASSSGQDTQYF. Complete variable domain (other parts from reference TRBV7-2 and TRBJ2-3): GAGVSQSPSNKVTEKGKDVELRCDPISGHTALYWYRQSLGQGLEFLIYFQGNSAPDKSGLPSDRFSAERTGGSVSTLTIQRTQQEDSAVYLCASSSGQDTQYFGPGTRLTVL.

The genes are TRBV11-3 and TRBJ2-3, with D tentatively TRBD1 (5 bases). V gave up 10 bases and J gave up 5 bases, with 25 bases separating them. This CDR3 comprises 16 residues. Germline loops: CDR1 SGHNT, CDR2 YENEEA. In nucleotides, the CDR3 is TGTGCCACCGCTCCACTCGAAGGGGATTTTAGAGATACGCAGTATTTT. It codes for CATAPLEGDFRDTQYF.

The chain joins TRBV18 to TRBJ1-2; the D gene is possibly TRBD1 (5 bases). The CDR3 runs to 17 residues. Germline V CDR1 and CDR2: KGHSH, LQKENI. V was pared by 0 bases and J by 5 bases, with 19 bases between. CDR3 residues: CASSPPTAGFNKYGYTF. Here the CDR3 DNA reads TGTGCCAGCTCACCACCGACAGCGGGATTTAACAAGTATGGCTACACCTTC.

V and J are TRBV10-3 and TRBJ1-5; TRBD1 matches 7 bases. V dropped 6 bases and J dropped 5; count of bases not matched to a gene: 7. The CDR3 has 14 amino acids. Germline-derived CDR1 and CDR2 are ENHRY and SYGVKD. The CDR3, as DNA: TGTGCCATCAGCCCCTCTCAGGGGGATCAGCCCCAGCATTTT. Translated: CAISPSQGDQPQHF.

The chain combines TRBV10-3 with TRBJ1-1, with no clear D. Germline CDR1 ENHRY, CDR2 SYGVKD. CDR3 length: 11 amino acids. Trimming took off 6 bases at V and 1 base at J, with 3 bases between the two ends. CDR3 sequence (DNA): TGTGCCATCAGGGCGAACACTGAAGCTTTCTTT. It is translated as CAIRANTEAFF.

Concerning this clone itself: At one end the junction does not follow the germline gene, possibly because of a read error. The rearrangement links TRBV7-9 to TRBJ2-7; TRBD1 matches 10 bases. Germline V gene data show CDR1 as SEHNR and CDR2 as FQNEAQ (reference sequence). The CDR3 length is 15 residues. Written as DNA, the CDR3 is TGTTCCAGCAGCACCTGGACAGGGGGCTCCTACGAGCAGTACTTC. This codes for CSSSTWTGGSYEQYF.

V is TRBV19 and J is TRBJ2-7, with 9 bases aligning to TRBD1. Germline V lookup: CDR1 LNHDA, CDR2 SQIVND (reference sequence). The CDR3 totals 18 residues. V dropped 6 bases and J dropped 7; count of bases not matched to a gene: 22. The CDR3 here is CASSQGQGSGLEGREQYF. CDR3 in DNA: TGTGCCAGTAGCCAGGGACAGGGTTCAGGCCTCGAGGGCCGGGAGCAGTACTTC.

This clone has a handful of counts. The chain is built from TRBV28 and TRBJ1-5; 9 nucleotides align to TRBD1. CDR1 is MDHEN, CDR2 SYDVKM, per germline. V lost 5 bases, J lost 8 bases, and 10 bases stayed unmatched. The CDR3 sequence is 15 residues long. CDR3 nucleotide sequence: TGTGCCAGCAGTCTTGGGACAGGGCTATGGAAGCCCCAGCATTTT. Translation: CASSLGTGLWKPQHF.

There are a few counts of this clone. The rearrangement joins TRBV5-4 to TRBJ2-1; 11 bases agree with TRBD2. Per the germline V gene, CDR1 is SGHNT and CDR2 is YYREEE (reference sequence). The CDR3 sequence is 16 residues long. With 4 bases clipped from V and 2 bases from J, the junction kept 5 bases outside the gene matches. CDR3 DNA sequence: TGTGCCAGCAGCACCGGGACTAGCGGAACCTACAATGAGCAGTTCTTC. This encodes CASSTGTSGTYNEQFF.

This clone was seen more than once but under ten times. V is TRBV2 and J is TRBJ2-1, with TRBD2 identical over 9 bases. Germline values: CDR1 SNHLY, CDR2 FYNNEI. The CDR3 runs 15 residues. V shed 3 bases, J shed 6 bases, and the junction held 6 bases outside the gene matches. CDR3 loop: CASSELAGAVNEQFF. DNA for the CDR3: TGTGCCAGCAGTGAGTTAGCGGGGGCCGTCAATGAGCAGTTCTTC.

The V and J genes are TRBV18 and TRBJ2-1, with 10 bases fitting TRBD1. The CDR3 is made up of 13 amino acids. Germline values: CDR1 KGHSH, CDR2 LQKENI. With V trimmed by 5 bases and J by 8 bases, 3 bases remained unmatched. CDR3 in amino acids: CASSLDRGDEQFF. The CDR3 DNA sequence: TGTGCCAGCTCATTGGACAGGGGGGATGAGCAGTTCTTC.

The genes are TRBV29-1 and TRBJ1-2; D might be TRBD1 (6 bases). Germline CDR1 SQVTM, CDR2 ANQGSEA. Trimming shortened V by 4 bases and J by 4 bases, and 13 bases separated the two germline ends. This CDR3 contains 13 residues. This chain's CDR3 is CSVVKTGLYGYTF. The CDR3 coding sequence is TGCAGCGTTGTCAAGACAGGACTCTATGGCTACACCTTC.

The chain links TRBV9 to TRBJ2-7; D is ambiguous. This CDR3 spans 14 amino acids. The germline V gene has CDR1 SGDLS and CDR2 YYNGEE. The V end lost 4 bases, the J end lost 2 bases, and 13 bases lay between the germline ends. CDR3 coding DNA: TGTGCCAGCAGCCAGCTAGGCAACCCCTACGAGCAGTACTTC. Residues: CASSQLGNPYEQYF.

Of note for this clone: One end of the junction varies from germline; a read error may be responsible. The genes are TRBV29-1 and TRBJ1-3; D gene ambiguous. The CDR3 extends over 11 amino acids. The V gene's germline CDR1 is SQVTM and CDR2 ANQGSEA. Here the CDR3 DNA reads TGCAGCGCGCCCCTTGGAGACACCATATATTTT. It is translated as CSAPLGDTIYF.

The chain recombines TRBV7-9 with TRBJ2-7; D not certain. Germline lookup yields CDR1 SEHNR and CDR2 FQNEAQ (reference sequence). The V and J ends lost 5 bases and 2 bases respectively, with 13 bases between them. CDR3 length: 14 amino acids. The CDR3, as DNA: TGTGCCAGCAGCCCCATCCGACATCCCTACGAGCAGTACTTC. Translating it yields CASSPIRHPYEQYF.

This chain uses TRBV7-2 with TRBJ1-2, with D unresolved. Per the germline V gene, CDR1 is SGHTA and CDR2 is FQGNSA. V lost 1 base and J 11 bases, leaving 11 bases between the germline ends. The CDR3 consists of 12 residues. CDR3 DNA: TGTGCCAGCAGCTTAGGGTTGGGGAGTTACACCTTC. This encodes CASSLGLGSYTF.

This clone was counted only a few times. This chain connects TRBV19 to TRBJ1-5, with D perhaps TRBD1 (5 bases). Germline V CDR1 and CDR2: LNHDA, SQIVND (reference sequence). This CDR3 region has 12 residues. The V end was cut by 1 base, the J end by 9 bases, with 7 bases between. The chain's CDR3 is CASSIVQGPQHF. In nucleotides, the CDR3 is TGTGCCAGTAGTATAGTGCAGGGGCCCCAGCATTTT.

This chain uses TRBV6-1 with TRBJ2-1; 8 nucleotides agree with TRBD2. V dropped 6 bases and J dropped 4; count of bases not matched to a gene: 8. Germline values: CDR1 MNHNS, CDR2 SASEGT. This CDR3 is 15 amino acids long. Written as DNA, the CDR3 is TGTGCCAGCAGCCTACGGGGGGGCGTGTACAATGAGCAGTTCTTC. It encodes CASSLRGGVYNEQFF.

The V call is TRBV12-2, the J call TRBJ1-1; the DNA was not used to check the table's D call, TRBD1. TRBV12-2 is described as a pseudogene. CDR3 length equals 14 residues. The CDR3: CASLQAAGYTEAFF. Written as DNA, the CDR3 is TGTGCAAGTCTCCAAGCCGCAGGGTACACTGAAGCTTTCTTT.

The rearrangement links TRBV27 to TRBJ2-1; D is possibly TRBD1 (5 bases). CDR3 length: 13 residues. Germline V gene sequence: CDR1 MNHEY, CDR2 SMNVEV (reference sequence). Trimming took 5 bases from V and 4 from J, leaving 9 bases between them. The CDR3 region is CASSPQGYNEQFF. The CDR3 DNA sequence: TGTGCCAGCAGTCCTCAGGGTTACAATGAGCAGTTCTTC.

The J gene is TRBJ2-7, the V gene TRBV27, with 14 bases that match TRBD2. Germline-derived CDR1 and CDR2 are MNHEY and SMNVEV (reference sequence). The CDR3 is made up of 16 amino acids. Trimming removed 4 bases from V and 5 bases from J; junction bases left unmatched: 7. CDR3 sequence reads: CASSSPTSGRADEQYF. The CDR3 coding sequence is TGTGCCAGCAGTTCCCCGACTAGCGGGAGGGCGGACGAGCAGTACTTC.

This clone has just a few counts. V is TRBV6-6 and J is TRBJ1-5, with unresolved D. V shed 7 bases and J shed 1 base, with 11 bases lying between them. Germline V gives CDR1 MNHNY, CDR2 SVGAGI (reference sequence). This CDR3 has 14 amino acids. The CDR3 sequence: CASNHDRSNQPQHF. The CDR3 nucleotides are TGTGCCAGCAATCATGATCGGAGCAATCAGCCCCAGCATTTT.

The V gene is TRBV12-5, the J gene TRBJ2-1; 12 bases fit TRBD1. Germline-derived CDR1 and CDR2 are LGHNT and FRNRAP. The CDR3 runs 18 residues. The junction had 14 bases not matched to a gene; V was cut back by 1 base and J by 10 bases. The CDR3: CASGLGMDRDRGRREQFF. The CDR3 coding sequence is TGTGCTAGTGGTTTGGGGATGGACCGGGACAGGGGGCGGCGGGAGCAGTTCTTC.

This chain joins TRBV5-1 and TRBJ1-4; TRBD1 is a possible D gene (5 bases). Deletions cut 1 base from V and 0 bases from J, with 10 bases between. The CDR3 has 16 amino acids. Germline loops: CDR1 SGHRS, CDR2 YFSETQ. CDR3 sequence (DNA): TGCGCCAGCAGCTTGTTAGGAGGGGCAACTAATGAAAAACTGTTTTTT. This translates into CASSLLGGATNEKLFF.